This T cell receptor (beta chain) was captured by sequencing in a study of blood T cell repertoires in COVID-19. Across the whole study: Sources were T cells, B-cell-depleted T cells, or PBMCs; the material itself was cDNA or gDNA.

TCRdb keeps only in-frame clones here, not all; method: immunoSEQ multiplex PCR. The table has approximately 130,000 clones, 85% seen once. The clonotype originates from a human donor in a cohort sampled during active COVID-19. What was sequenced was peripheral blood.

The CDR3 coding sequence is TGTGCCAGCAGCCAAGGGGGGGGCCCCAAAAACATTCAGTACTTC. This translates into CASSQGGGPKNIQYF. The gene calls are TRBV3-1 (or the pseudogene TRBV3-2) and TRBJ2-4, with D possibly matching TRBD2 (7 bases). Per the germline V gene, CDR1 is LGHDT and CDR2 is YNNKEL (reference sequence). V was shortened by 1 base and J by 2 bases, with 9 bases between the two germline ends. CDR3 length equals 15 residues.